This T cell receptor (beta chain) was sequenced for a study of CD8 T cells in ankylosing spondylitis. Overall study results and limits: Matched ankylosing spondylitis synovial fluid reportedly contained a significantly enriched population of disease-linked clones. Among TCR beta sequences, a motif of eight highly homologous variants appeared characteristic of ankylosing spondylitis blood.

Library preparation for TCR beta used quantitative 5'-RACE with molecular barcodes. Each CDR3 protein gets one entry after TCRdb re-called the 5' RACE reads with MiXCR. The sample includes 800,000 to 900,000 distinct CDR3 sequences, roughly 10% seen only once; the top ten take roughly 0.51%. This clonotype appeared a few times. Its antigen is not identified. Trimming shortened V by 8 bases and J by 2 bases, and 18 bases separated the two germline ends. This CDR3 is 15 amino acids long. Germline CDR1 SEHNR, CDR2 FQNEAQ (reference sequence). The chain combines TRBV7-9 with TRBJ1-1, with D perhaps matching TRBD1 (6 bases). Material for sequencing was blood, either unsorted or a sorted T cell fraction (not recorded which). This receptor was obtained from a male donor with ankylosing spondylitis. As DNA, the CDR3 is TGTGCCAGCGCCGACAGGAGCGGGTATAACACTGAAGCTTTCTTT. Residues: CASADRSGYNTEAFF.